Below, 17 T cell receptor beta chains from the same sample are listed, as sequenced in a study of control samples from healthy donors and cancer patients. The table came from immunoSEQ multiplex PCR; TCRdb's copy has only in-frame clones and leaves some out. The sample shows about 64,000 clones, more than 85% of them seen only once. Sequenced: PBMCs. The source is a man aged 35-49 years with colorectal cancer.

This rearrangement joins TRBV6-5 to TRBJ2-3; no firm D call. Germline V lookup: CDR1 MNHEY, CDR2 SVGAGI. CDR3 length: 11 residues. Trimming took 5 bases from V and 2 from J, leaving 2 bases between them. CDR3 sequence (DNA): TGTGCCAGCAGTACCACAGATACGCAGTATTTT. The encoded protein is CASSTTDTQYF.

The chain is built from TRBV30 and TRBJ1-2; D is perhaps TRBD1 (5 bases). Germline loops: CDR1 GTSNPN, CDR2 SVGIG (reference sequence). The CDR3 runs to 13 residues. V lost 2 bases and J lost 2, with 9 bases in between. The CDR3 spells CAWSRGTNYGYTF. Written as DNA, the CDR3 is TGTGCCTGGAGTAGGGGCACCAACTATGGCTACACCTTC.

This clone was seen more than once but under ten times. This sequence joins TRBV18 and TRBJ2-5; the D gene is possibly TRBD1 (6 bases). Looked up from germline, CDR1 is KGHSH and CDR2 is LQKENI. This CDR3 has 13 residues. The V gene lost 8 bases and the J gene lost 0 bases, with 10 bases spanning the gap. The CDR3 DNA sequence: TGTGCCAGCCAAGGACAGTACCAAGAGACCCAGTACTTC. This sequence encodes CASQGQYQETQYF. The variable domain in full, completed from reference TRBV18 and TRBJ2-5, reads NAGVMQNPRHLVRRRGQEARLRCSPMKGHSHVYWYRQLPEEGLKFMVYLQKENIIDESGMPKERFSAEFPKEGPSILRIQQVVRGDSAAYFCASQGQYQETQYFGPGTRLLVL.

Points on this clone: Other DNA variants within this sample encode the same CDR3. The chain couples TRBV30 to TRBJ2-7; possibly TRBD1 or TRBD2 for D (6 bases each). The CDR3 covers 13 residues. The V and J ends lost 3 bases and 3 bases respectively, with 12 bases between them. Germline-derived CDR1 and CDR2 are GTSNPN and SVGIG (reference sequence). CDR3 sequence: CAWRRGEIYEQYF. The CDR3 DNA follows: TGTGCCTGGAGAAGGGGGGAAATCTACGAGCAGTACTTC.

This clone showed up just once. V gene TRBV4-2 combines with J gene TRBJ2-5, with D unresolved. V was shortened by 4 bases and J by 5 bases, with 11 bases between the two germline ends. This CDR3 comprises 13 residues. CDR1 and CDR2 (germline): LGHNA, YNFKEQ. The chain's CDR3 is CASSPRKPETQYF. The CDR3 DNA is TGTGCCAGCAGCCCTAGGAAGCCGGAGACCCAGTACTTC.

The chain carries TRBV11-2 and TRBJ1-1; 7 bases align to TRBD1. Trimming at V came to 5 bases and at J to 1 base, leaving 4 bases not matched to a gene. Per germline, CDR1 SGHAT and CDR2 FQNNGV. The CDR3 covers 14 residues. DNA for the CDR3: TGTGCCAGCAGCCACCGGGACAGGAACACTGAAGCTTTCTTT. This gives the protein CASSHRDRNTEAFF.

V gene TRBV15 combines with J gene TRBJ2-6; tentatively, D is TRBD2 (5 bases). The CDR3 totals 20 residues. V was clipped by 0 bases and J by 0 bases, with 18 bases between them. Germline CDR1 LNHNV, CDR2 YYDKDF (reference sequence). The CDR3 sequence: CATSRDRGPGSSSGANVLTF. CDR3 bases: TGTGCCACCAGCAGAGATCGCGGGCCTGGATCCTCCTCTGGGGCCAACGTCCTGACTTTC.

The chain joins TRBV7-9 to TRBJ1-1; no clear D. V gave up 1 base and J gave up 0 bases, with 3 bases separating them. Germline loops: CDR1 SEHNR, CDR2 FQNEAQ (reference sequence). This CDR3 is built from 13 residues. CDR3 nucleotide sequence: TGTGCCAGCAGCTTAGTTCTGAACACTGAAGCTTTCTTT. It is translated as CASSLVLNTEAFF.

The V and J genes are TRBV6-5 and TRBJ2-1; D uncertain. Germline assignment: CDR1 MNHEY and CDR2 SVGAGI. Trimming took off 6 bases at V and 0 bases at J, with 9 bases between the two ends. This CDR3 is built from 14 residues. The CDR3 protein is CASRTPGSYNEQFF. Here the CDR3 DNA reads TGTGCCAGCAGAACGCCAGGCTCCTACAATGAGCAGTTCTTC.

The CDR3 DNA follows: TGTGCCTGGAGTGTAATCGGGCGGGCTAAGACTGAAGCTTTCTTT. Protein: CAWSVIGRAKTEAFF. V gene TRBV30 combines with J gene TRBJ1-1; D remains ambiguous. This CDR3 is 15 amino acids long. The V end lost 0 bases, the J end lost 5 bases, and 16 bases lay between the germline ends. CDR1 and CDR2 from the germline V gene are GTSNPN and SVGIG (reference sequence).

The CDR3 is CASSLGETGTGSGYTF. The CDR3, as DNA: TGTGCCAGCAGCTTGGGGGAAACCGGGACAGGGAGCGGCTACACCTTC. V is TRBV5-6 and J is TRBJ1-2; 9 bases are a match to TRBD1. Trimming removed 0 bases from V and 8 bases from J; junction bases left unmatched: 11. The CDR3 runs to 16 residues. The germline CDR1 and CDR2 sequences are SGHDT and YYEEEE. The entire variable domain, with the rest obtained from reference TRBV5-6 and TRBJ1-2, is as follows: DAGVTQSPTHLIKTRGQQVTLRCSPKSGHDTVSWYQQALGQGPQFIFQYYEEEERQRGNFPDRFSGHQFPNYSSELNVNALLLGDSALYLCASSLGETGTGSGYTFGSGTRLTVV.

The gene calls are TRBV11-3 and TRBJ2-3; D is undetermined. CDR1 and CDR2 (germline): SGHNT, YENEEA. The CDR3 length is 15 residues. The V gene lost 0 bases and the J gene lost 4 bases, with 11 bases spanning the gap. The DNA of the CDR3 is TGTGCCAGCAGCTTAGATGTGAAGGGCGCAGATACGCAGTATTTT. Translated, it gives CASSLDVKGADTQYF. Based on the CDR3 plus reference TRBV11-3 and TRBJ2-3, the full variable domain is EAGVVQSPRYKIIEKKQPVAFWCNPISGHNTLYWYLQNLGQGPELLIRYENEEAVDDSQLPKDRFSAERLKGVDSTLKIQPAELGDSAVYLCASSLDVKGADTQYFGPGTRLTVL.

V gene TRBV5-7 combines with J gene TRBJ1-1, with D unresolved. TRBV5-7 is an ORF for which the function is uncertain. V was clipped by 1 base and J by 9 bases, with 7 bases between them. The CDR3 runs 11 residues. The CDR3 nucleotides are TGTGCCAGCAGCTTGTATTTTAAAGCTTTCTTT. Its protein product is CASSLYFKAFF.

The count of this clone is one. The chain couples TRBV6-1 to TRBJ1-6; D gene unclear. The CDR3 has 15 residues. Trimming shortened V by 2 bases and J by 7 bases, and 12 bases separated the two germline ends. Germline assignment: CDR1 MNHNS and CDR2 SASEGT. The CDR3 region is CASSEREGGNSPLHF. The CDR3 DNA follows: TGTGCCAGCAGTGAACGAGAAGGAGGCAATTCACCCCTCCACTTT.

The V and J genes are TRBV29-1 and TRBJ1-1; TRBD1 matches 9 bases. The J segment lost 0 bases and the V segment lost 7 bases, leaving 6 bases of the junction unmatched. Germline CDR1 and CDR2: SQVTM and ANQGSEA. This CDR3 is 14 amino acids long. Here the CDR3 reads CSATGGIMNTEAFF. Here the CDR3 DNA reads TGCAGCGCGACAGGGGGAATTATGAACACTGAAGCTTTCTTT. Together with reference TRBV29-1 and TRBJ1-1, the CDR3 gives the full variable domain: SAVISQKPSRDICQRGTSLTIQCQVDSQVTMMFWYRQQPGQSLTLIATANQGSEATYESGFVIDKFPISRPNLTFSTLTVSNMSPEDSSIYLCSATGGIMNTEAFFGQGTRLTVV.

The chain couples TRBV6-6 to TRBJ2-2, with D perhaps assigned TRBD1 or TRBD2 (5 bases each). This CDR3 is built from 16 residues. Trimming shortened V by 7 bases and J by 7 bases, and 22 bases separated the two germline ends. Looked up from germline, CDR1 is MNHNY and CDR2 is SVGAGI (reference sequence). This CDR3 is CASIRGAPGTGGELFF. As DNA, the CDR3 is TGTGCCAGCATTCGAGGGGCCCCGGGAACCGGCGGGGAGCTGTTTTTT.

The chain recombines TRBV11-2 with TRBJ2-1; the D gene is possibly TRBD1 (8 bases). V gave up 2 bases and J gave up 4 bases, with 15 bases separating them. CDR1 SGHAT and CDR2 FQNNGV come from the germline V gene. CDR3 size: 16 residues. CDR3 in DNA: TGTGCCAGCAGCTTACGGGGGGACAGGTCGTACAATGAGCAGTTCTTC. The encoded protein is CASSLRGDRSYNEQFF. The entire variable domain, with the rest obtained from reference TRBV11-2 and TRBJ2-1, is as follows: EAGVAQSPRYKIIEKRQSVAFWCNPISGHATLYWYQQILGQGPKLLIQFQNNGVVDDSQLPKDRFSAERLKGVDSTLKIQPAKLEDSAVYLCASSLRGDRSYNEQFFGPGTRLTVL.